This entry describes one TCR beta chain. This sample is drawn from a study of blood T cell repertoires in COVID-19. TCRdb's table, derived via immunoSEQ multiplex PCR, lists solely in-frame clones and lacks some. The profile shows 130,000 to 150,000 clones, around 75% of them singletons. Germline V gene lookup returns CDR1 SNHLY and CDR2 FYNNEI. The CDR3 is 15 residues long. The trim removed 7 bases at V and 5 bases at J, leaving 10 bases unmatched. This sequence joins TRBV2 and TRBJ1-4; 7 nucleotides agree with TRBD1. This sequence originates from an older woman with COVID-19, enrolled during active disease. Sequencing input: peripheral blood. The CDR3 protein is CASKGKTGSNEKLFF. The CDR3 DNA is TGTGCCAGCAAGGGGAAGACAGGGTCAAATGAAAAACTGTTTTTT.